These 9 T cell receptor beta chains share one sample of origin, sequenced in a study of identical twins. TCRdb fed the 5' RACE reads into MiXCR, producing one record per CDR3 protein. The sample has roughly 720,000 distinct CDR3 sequences; roughly 18% are singletons. These sequences were also reported in another study, on T cells expressing NK-cell markers.

Sequences were obtained from PBMCs. Every receptor here comes from a woman aged 18-29 years in good health.

The chain recombines TRBV29-1 with TRBJ2-3; 9 nucleotides line up with TRBD1. V shed 7 bases and J 5 bases; nucleotides not matched to a gene: 13. Germline CDR1 and CDR2: SQVTM and ANQGSEA. This CDR3 contains 15 residues. The CDR3 DNA follows: TGCAGCGCCAGGACAGGGGCAAAGGTTTTAGATACGCAGTATTTT. It codes for CSARTGAKVLDTQYF.

The chain links TRBV20-1 to TRBJ1-2; weak D call: TRBD1 (6 bases). V lost 0 bases and J 4 bases, leaving 15 bases between the germline ends. The CDR3 has 15 residues. CDR1 is DFQATT and CDR2 is SNEGSKA in the germline V gene (reference sequence). The CDR3 coding sequence is TGCAGTGCTAGAGACCCGCGGACAGAGCTCTATGGCTACACCTTC. Its translation: CSARDPRTELYGYTF.

The genes are TRBV7-9 and TRBJ2-7; no clear D gene. Deletions cut 0 bases from V and 5 bases from J, with 14 bases between. There are 15 residues in the CDR3. Germline V lookup: CDR1 SEHNR, CDR2 FQNEAQ (reference sequence). The CDR3 DNA sequence: TGTGCCAGCAGCTTAGCGCGCTCAACAGAAAACGAGCAGTACTTC. This encodes CASSLARSTENEQYF.

This clonotype was counted only a few times. V and J are TRBV12-3 or TRBV12-4 and TRBJ2-7; a possible D gene is TRBD2 (6 bases). CDR3 length equals 15 residues. With 5 bases removed from V and 0 bases from J, the gap between germline ends came to 14 bases. CDR3 bases: TGTGCCAGCAGTGTATTAGCGGCAGGCTCCTACGAGCAGTACTTC. Protein product: CASSVLAAGSYEQYF.

V is TRBV7-2 and J is TRBJ2-1; 12 nucleotides line up with TRBD2. The CDR3 spans 17 residues. With 4 bases clipped from V and 8 bases from J, the junction kept 12 bases outside the gene matches. Germline values: CDR1 SGHTA, CDR2 FQGNSA. The CDR3 DNA follows: TGTGCCAGCAGCTCCCCTACCCTAGCGGGGGGGCCCCATGAGCAGTTCTTC. Translating it yields CASSSPTLAGGPHEQFF.

This clonotype turned up a few times. CDR3 DNA sequence: TGCGCCAGCAGTTCCGGACAGGGGAAAAACGAGCAGTACTTC. This encodes CASSSGQGKNEQYF. The V and J genes are TRBV5-1 and TRBJ2-7, with TRBD1 identical over 9 bases. CDR3 length: 14 residues. J was trimmed by 5 bases and V by 5 bases; bases with no gene match: 8. From germline, CDR1 is SGHRS and CDR2 YFSETQ.

This clonotype was found a few times. The CDR3 sequence: CASSHAGVYQETQYF. The CDR3, as DNA: TGTGCCAGCAGCCACGCCGGGGTGTACCAAGAGACCCAGTACTTC. The chain combines TRBV11-3 with TRBJ2-5; maybe TRBD2 (5 bases). The CDR3 is 15 residues long. Germline values: CDR1 SGHNT, CDR2 YENEEA. Trimming left V 5 bases short and J 0 bases short, with 13 bases between.

The chain is built from TRBV27 and TRBJ2-7; 7 bases fit TRBD2. This CDR3 has 14 amino acids. V lost 6 bases and J lost 5; bases outside the gene matches: 10. In germline, CDR1 is MNHEY, CDR2 SMNVEV (reference sequence). DNA of the CDR3: TGTGCCAGCAGATGGTCTAGCGGAGGACACGAGCAGTACTTC. Translated: CASRWSSGGHEQYF.

The chain carries TRBV3-1 and TRBJ2-1; TRBD1 agrees at 8 bases. Germline V CDR1 and CDR2: LGHDT, YNNKEL (reference sequence). This CDR3 comprises 16 residues. The ends lost 4 bases at V and 1 base at J; junction bases unmatched: 6. CDR3: CASSLYQGASYNEQFF. CDR3 sequence (DNA): TGTGCCAGCAGCCTCTACCAGGGGGCTTCCTACAATGAGCAGTTCTTC.